The T cell receptor (beta chain) described here comes from a study of T cell responses to AZD1222 COVID-19 vaccine. At the level of the study: Second-dose timings of about 4 or about 12 weeks were pooled.

Study-level points and caveats: Females made up more of the donors, who were largely white British, and clonal diversity may have come out too low. Reportedly, nearly half of unique spike TCRs recognized epitopes outside B.1.351/B.1.1.7 mutations.

The CDR3 is made up of 10 amino acids. V was trimmed by 3 bases and J by 5 bases, leaving 1 base between them. Details on this clone: Its antigen is not identified.

The table came from immunoSEQ multiplex PCR; TCRdb's copy has only in-frame clones and leaves some out. This sample has about 180,000 clones; 90% occur once, and the top ten carry less than 3%. V and J are TRBV12-3 or TRBV12-4 and TRBJ2-5; D not certain. Sequenced here: peripheral blood, sampled on day 0 of AZD1222 vaccination. This receptor was obtained from an adult in good health. CDR3 sequence (DNA): TGTGCCAGCAGTTTTGAGACCCAGTACTTC. It is translated as CASSFETQYF.